A selection of T cell receptor beta chains follows, all from one sample in a study of blood T cell repertoires in COVID-19. The data were produced by immunoSEQ multiplex PCR, yet TCRdb's version contains in-frame clones alone and is incomplete. There are roughly 460,000 clones in the sample; around 90% occur only once, and approximately 0.92% lies in the top ten. Sequenced: peripheral blood. The receptors shown here come from a man aged 18 to 30 with COVID-19, enrolled during active disease. CDR3s include the opening cysteine and the closing phenylalanine or tryptophan. A D gene is named only where the DNA matches it firmly. The size field is filled for only some rows; it gives once, few, many or a size class.

V	D	size	J	DNA	CDR3
TRBV28	TRBD1	.	TRBJ1-5	TGTGCCAGCAGCCTACAGGGGTTTCAGCCCCAGCATTTT	CASSLQGFQPQHF
TRBV6-5	.	.	TRBJ1-2	TGTGCCAGCAGTTACCCGGGACATTCTGAAGGCTACACCTTC	CASSYPGHSEGYTF
TRBV29-1	.	.	TRBJ2-1	TGCAGCGTTGATGGATATCAGGGGAGCTCCTACAATGAGCAGTTCTTC	CSVDGYQGSSYNEQFF
TRBV7-6	.	.	TRBJ2-7	TGTGCCAGCAGCCGATCGGAAGTGGGGCCGTACGAGCAGTACTTC	CASSRSEVGPYEQYF
TRBV27	TRBD1	.	TRBJ1-6	TGTGCCAGCAGCTTTGGGACAGGGCTTGGATCACCCCTCCACTTT	CASSFGTGLGSPLHF
TRBV19	.	.	TRBJ1-5	TGTGCCAGTAGTATCCGCAGGGATCAGCCCCAGCATTTT	CASSIRRDQPQHF
TRBV7-9	.	.	TRBJ1-1	TGTGCCAGCAGCGCCTCAGAGAACACTGAAGCTTTCTTT	CASSASENTEAFF
TRBV6-6	TRBD1	.	TRBJ1-2	TGTGCCAGCAGCCCAACCGGACAGGGCCATGCTGGCTACACCTTC	CASSPTGQGHAGYTF
TRBV3-1/TRBV3-2	.	.	TRBJ2-6	TGTGCCAGCAGCCGGAGCAACGTCCTGACTTTC	CASSRSNVLTF
TRBV30	.	few	TRBJ1-2	TGTGCCTCCGGCGGGGGGAATAACTATGGCTACACCTTC	CASGGGNNYGYTF
TRBV7-9	TRBD2	.	TRBJ2-1	TGTGCCAGCAGCCTAGGGACTAGCGGGCCTTACAATGAGCAGTTCTTC	CASSLGTSGPYNEQFF
TRBV29-1	.	.	TRBJ2-5	TGCAGCGCCTTATACGGGGGCCAGTACTTC	CSALYGGQYF
TRBV12-3/TRBV12-4	.	.	TRBJ1-5	TGTGCCAGCAGTTTGGTCCTAAATCAGCCCCAGCATTTT	CASSLVLNQPQHF
TRBV12-5	.	.	TRBJ2-1	TGTGCTAGTGGTAACTCGGGGGGCTTCTACAATGAGCAGTTCTTC	CASGNSGGFYNEQFF
TRBV18	.	few	TRBJ1-2	TGTGCCAGCTCACCATCAGCAGCCGGGAAGGGTGGCTACACCTTC	CASSPSAAGKGGYTF
TRBV5-1	TRBD1	.	TRBJ1-3	TGCGCCAGCAGCCGGGACAGGGTTTCGGGAAACACCATATATTTT	CASSRDRVSGNTIYF
TRBV18	TRBD2	.	TRBJ2-3	TGTGCCAGCTCACCGGGACTAGCGGGGGTCGGGGCGCAGTATTTT	CASSPGLAGVGAQYF
TRBV7-3	TRBD2	.	TRBJ2-3	TGTGCCAGCAGCTTGGGGATGGCGGGAGGTCGGACAGATACGCAGTATTTT	CASSLGMAGGRTDTQYF
TRBV24-1	TRBD1	.	TRBJ1-2	TGTGCCACCAGTGAAGCGGGACAGGGGGGGTTTAACTATGGCTACACCTTC	CATSEAGQGGFNYGYTF
TRBV15	TRBD1	.	TRBJ1-6	TGTGCCACCAGCAGAAAAACAGGGGCCCTTTCGGTGTCACCCCTCCACTTT	CATSRKTGALSVSPLHF
TRBV5-5	.	.	TRBJ1-1	TGTGCCAGCAGCTTGAGCGGGGACACTGAAGCTTTCTTT	CASSLSGDTEAFF
TRBV12-3/TRBV12-4	.	.	TRBJ1-5	TGTGCCAGCAGTTTAAAACTTGAGCAGCCCCAGCATTTT	CASSLKLEQPQHF
TRBV27	TRBD2	.	TRBJ2-1	TGTGCCAGCAGTTTTTGGGCTAGCGGCAACAATGAGCAGTTCTTC	CASSFWASGNNEQFF
TRBV2	TRBD1	.	TRBJ1-4	TGTGCCAGCCTAGCCACACAGGGGGTGGATGAAAAACTGTTTTTT	CASLATQGVDEKLFF
TRBV5-1	.	.	TRBJ2-5	TGCGCCAGCAGCTTGACTGACAGGAGAGGGTACCAAGAGACCCAGTACTTC	CASSLTDRRGYQETQYF
TRBV19	.	.	TRBJ2-3	TGTGCCAGTAGTATAGATCCCCAATTCGCTAGCCCAGATACGCAGTATTTT	CASSIDPQFASPDTQYF
TRBV9	.	.	TRBJ2-2	TGTGCCAGCAGTCCAGGGGATTTCACCGGGGAGCTGTTTTTT	CASSPGDFTGELFF
TRBV3-1/TRBV3-2	.	.	TRBJ1-4	TGTGCCAGCAGCCAAGGAGATGAGTATAATGAAAAACTGTTTTTT	CASSQGDEYNEKLFF
TRBV7-8	.	.	TRBJ2-7	TGTGCCAGCAGCTTAGAGAGAAACCTAGGTTACGAGCAGTACTTC	CASSLERNLGYEQYF
TRBV12-2	.	.	TRBJ2-1	TGTGCAAGTCGCTTAGCGGGTCCCGAGGGAGATGAGCAGTTCTTC	CASRLAGPEGDEQFF
TRBV20-1	.	.	TRBJ2-3	TGCAGTGCCAGTAAAGGGGCAGTCTCCGATACGCAGTATTTT	CSASKGAVSDTQYF
TRBV3-1/TRBV3-2	TRBD1	.	TRBJ1-3	TGTGCCAGCAGCCGACGTCAGGGGGCGAGGGGAAACACCATATATTTT	CASSRRQGARGNTIYF
TRBV6-6	.	.	TRBJ2-7	TGTGCCAGCAGCCCGGATAATGAGGGCCACGAGCAGTACTTC	CASSPDNEGHEQYF
TRBV5-6	.	.	TRBJ1-5	TGTGCCAGCAGCCGCGGGGGAGGGGTTCAGCCCCAGCATTTT	CASSRGGGVQPQHF
TRBV5-5	.	.	TRBJ2-4	TGTGCCAGCAGCCCTCCTGTTACTAGACGCGAAAACATTCAGTACTTC	CASSPPVTRRENIQYF
TRBV12-3/TRBV12-4	.	.	TRBJ2-1	TGTGCCAGCGGGAGATACAATGAGCAGTTCTTC	CASGRYNEQFF
TRBV5-1	.	.	TRBJ2-3	TGCGCCAGCAGCTTCGACAGTGCCAAGGGAGATACGCAGTATTTT	CASSFDSAKGDTQYF
TRBV7-8	.	once	TRBJ1-5	TGTGCCAGCGTCTCAGGGGCTCCTAATCAGCCCCAGCATTTT	CASVSGAPNQPQHF
TRBV4-2	.	.	TRBJ2-1	TGTGCCAGCAGCCAAGATCGGCGGGGAACCCACAATGAGCAGTTCTTC	CASSQDRRGTHNEQFF
TRBV15	.	.	TRBJ2-3	TGTGCCACCACTCCGGCCGGGACTCCCACAGATACGCAGTATTTT	CATTPAGTPTDTQYF
TRBV28	.	.	TRBJ1-3	TGTGCCAGCAGTCCCCACAGGGTATCCTCTGGAAACACCATATATTTT	CASSPHRVSSGNTIYF
TRBV7-2	.	once	TRBJ2-5	TGTGCCAGCAGCTTAGCGGCGGGACAAGAGACCCAGTACTTC	CASSLAAGQETQYF
TRBV19	.	.	TRBJ1-5	TGTGCCAGCAGACTAGACCGGGGGACCAATCAGCCCCAGCATTTT	CASRLDRGTNQPQHF
TRBV5-4	.	.	TRBJ2-2	TGTGCCAGCAGCTTCGGAGGGGTCAACACCGGGGAGCTGTTTTTT	CASSFGGVNTGELFF
TRBV6-5	TRBD1	.	TRBJ1-4	TGTGCCAGCAGATCAGGGGGAATAAATGAAAAACTGTTTTTT	CASRSGGINEKLFF
TRBV10-1	.	.	TRBJ2-7	TGCGCCAGCTCTTGGGAGACTGACTTCGAGCAGTACTTC	CASSWETDFEQYF
TRBV24-1	TRBD1	.	TRBJ2-7	TGTGCCACCAGTGATGGCAGGGGGCGCGGTAGTTACGAGCAGTACTTC	CATSDGRGRGSYEQYF
TRBV4-1	TRBD1	.	TRBJ1-2	TGCGCCAGCAGCCAAGTGGCAGGGGGCGGGAACTATGGCTACACCTTC	CASSQVAGGGNYGYTF
TRBV19	.	.	TRBJ1-2	TGTGCCAGTAGTACCTACAGATATGGCTACACCTTC	CASSTYRYGYTF
TRBV15	TRBD1	.	TRBJ2-5	TGTGCCACCAGCAGAGTTACGTCCGGGACAGATCAAGAGACCCAGTACTTC	CATSRVTSGTDQETQYF
TRBV6-5	TRBD1	.	TRBJ1-1	TGTGCCAGCAGGCTACAGGGGGCGATGAACACTGAAGCTTTCTTT	CASRLQGAMNTEAFF
TRBV2	TRBD1	.	TRBJ1-1	TGTGCCAGCAGTGAGACAGGGGAAGTCGTGAACACTGAAGCTTTCTTT	CASSETGEVVNTEAFF
TRBV27	TRBD2	.	TRBJ2-3	TGTGCCAGCAGTCAGGGACTAGCGGGATTCACAGATACGCAGTATTTT	CASSQGLAGFTDTQYF
TRBV2	.	.	TRBJ1-5	TGTGCCAGCAGTGATAGTGCTAATAGCAATCAGCCCCAGCATTTT	CASSDSANSNQPQHF